These 28 T cell receptor beta chains originate from one sample sequenced in a study of naive and memory T cell subsets (dated by TCRdb to the late 2010s). Study-wide conclusions, independent of this receptor: A few larger clonotypes were present in naive repertoires, particularly the CD8 repertoires, and these clonotypes were possibly memory cells re-expressing CD45RA.

These receptors' targets are unknown. Library generation was performed with UMI-ligation and nested PCR. Sequencing instrument: Illumina MiSeq. An equimolar mix of two oligonucleotides covering both TRBC1 and TRBC2 was used as the beta constant-region primer. The ligated cDNA went through four rounds of PCR with nested alpha and beta constant-region primers together with the SP2 primer. TCRdb cleaned the public reads at Q25 with fastp, built clones with MiXCR and kept in-frame beta chains. Every CDR3 protein is listed once, alongside the most common genes and DNA of its rows. The sample contains about 160,000 distinct CDR3 sequences, 20% to 25% of them found a single time. The leading ten clones occupy 0.095% to 0.12% of the sample. Sequencing used naive CD4+ T cells from blood. What the cell subset or site label conveys for this sample: naive T cells, CD45RA high CD27+. Every receptor here comes from a human donor in good health.

This clonotype was observed at least ten times. As DNA, the CDR3 is TGTGCCAGCAGCGTTGGCCGGAGTTGGAACTACGAGCAGTACTTC. Translation gives CASSVGRSWNYEQYF. The rearrangement links TRBV9 to TRBJ2-7, with no clear D. CDR3 length: 15 residues. Germline V gene data show CDR1 as SGDLS and CDR2 as YYNGEE. Trimming took off 2 bases at V and 3 bases at J, with 15 bases between the two ends.

This chain uses TRBV18 with TRBJ1-1, with a tentative D call TRBD1 (5 bases). In germline, CDR1 is KGHSH, CDR2 LQKENI. Trimming removed 6 bases at V and 6 bases at J, with 17 bases between. The CDR3 runs to 14 residues. This CDR3 is CASSHSRAEAEAFF. CDR3 bases: TGTGCCAGCTCCCACTCCAGGGCGGAGGCTGAAGCTTTCTTT.

The chain joins TRBV11-3 to TRBJ2-1; D call uncertain. The CDR3 has 12 amino acids. The V end lost 2 bases, the J end lost 5 bases, and 4 bases lay between the germline ends. Germline V gives CDR1 SGHNT, CDR2 YENEEA. Here the CDR3 reads CASSLSHNEQFF. For the CDR3, the DNA is TGTGCCAGCAGCTTATCCCACAATGAGCAGTTCTTC.

The rearrangement links TRBV29-1 to TRBJ1-5; the match to TRBD1 covers 8 bases. The CDR3 is 13 residues long. Trimming removed 6 bases from V and 7 bases from J; junction bases left unmatched: 8. Germline CDR1 reads SQVTM; CDR2 reads ANQGSEA. The CDR3 DNA is TGCAGCGTGGGGGTGGACAGGGACCAGCCCCAGCATTTT. It is translated as CSVGVDRDQPQHF.

The chain links TRBV28 to TRBJ1-4; 7 bases map to TRBD1. This CDR3 has 14 amino acids. CDR1 is MDHEN and CDR2 is SYDVKM in the germline V gene. The J segment lost 8 bases and the V segment lost 6 bases, leaving 9 bases of the junction unmatched. The CDR3 DNA reads TGTGCCAGCAGCCTCGACAGGGTTGTCGAAAAACTGTTTTTT. Translated: CASSLDRVVEKLFF.

This clonotype was picked up many times. J is TRBJ2-7 and V is TRBV20-1; D is unclear. Looked up from germline, CDR1 is DFQATT and CDR2 is SNEGSKA (reference sequence). Trimming took 6 bases from V and 1 from J, leaving 13 bases between them. CDR3 length: 13 amino acids. The CDR3: CSAPSGGSYEQYF. In nucleotides, the CDR3 is TGCAGTGCCCCCAGTGGTGGTTCCTACGAGCAGTACTTC.

Concerning this clonotype: A junction end diverges from the germline sequence, so it may reflect a read error. The V call is TRBV12-3 or TRBV12-4, the J call TRBJ1-1, with D hard to call. CDR3 length: 14 amino acids. DNA for the CDR3: TGTGCCAGCAACCCGGGCAGGAAGAACTCTGAAGCTTTCTTT. This codes for CASNPGRKNSEAFF.

V usage is TRBV28 and J usage is TRBJ2-2; TRBD1 or TRBD2 may be the D gene (5 bases each). CDR1 is MDHEN and CDR2 is SYDVKM in the germline V gene. This CDR3 is 14 amino acids long. V was shortened by 1 base and J by 5 bases, with 8 bases between the two germline ends. CDR3 sequence reads: CASSLFGATGELFF. The CDR3 DNA sequence: TGTGCCAGCAGTTTATTCGGGGCTACCGGGGAGCTGTTTTTT.

CDR3 in amino acids: CASSERTVQHF. CDR3 coding DNA: TGTGCCAGTAGTGAACGGACGGTGCAGCATTTT. The rearrangement joins TRBV19 to TRBJ1-5, with unresolved D. Trimming removed 5 bases at V and 13 bases at J, with 12 bases between. The CDR3 loop spans 11 amino acids. CDR1 is LNHDA and CDR2 is SQIVND in the germline V gene (reference sequence).

V usage is TRBV3-1 and J usage is TRBJ1-5; D not certain. Per germline, CDR1 LGHDT and CDR2 YNNKEL (reference sequence). Trimming left V 0 bases short and J 4 bases short, with 7 bases between. The CDR3 is made up of 14 amino acids. In DNA, the CDR3 is TGTGCCAGCAGCCAAGAATCGGGGAATCAGCCCCAGCATTTT. Its translation: CASSQESGNQPQHF.

This clonotype occurred many times. The rearrangement links TRBV5-1 to TRBJ2-1; D unresolved. CDR3 size: 13 residues. The germline CDR1 and CDR2 sequences are SGHRS and YFSETQ. Trimming stripped 0 bases from V and 7 bases from J, with 8 bases between. DNA of the CDR3: TGCGCCAGCAGCTTGGAGCTGAGGAATGAGCAGTTCTTC. This encodes CASSLELRNEQFF.

This clonotype was observed many times. This chain joins TRBV20-1 and TRBJ2-7; no reliable D call. This CDR3 is built from 13 residues. Germline-derived CDR1 and CDR2 are DFQATT and SNEGSKA (reference sequence). The V and J ends lost 6 bases and 0 bases respectively, with 12 bases between them. CDR3 DNA: TGCAGTGCCCTGGACGGGTACTCCTACGAGCAGTACTTC. Amino acids: CSALDGYSYEQYF.

This clonotype was found a few times. The chain carries TRBV28 and TRBJ2-3; D may match TRBD1 or TRBD2 (5 bases each). The V end was cut by 10 bases, the J end by 2 bases, with 22 bases between. CDR1 MDHEN and CDR2 SYDVKM come from the germline V gene. The CDR3 runs to 16 residues. The CDR3 is CATQTSGQSSTDTQYF. The CDR3 DNA sequence: TGTGCCACCCAGACCTCGGGGCAGAGTTCCACAGATACGCAGTATTTT. The whole variable domain, remainder taken from reference TRBV28 and TRBJ2-3, is DVKVTQSSRYLVKRTGEKVFLECVQDMDHENMFWYRQDPGLGLRLIYFSYDVKMKEKGDIPEGYSVSREKKERFSLILESASTNQTSMYLCATQTSGQSSTDTQYFGPGTRLTVL.

The V and J genes are TRBV29-1 and TRBJ2-5, with 8 bases matching TRBD2. Germline V CDR1 and CDR2: SQVTM, ANQGSEA. J was trimmed by 5 bases and V by 4 bases; bases with no gene match: 9. CDR3 length: 14 residues. In DNA form, the CDR3 reads TGCAGCGTTGGGCCGGGACTAGTAGTTGAGACCCAGTACTTC. Translating it yields CSVGPGLVVETQYF.

CDR3 region: CASSDSPTASGRQETQYF. In DNA form, the CDR3 reads TGTGCCAGCAGTGACAGTCCGACCGCTAGCGGAAGGCAAGAGACCCAGTACTTC. The V and J genes are TRBV25-1 and TRBJ2-5; 7 bases map to TRBD2. The V gene end was trimmed by 3 bases and the J gene end by 2 bases; junction bases not matched to a gene: 15. This CDR3 is built from 18 residues. Germline lookup yields CDR1 MGHDK and CDR2 SYGVNS.

This clonotype was observed a handful of times. The chain carries TRBV28 and TRBJ2-1, with 11 bases aligning to TRBD1. Germline lookup yields CDR1 MDHEN and CDR2 SYDVKM. V gave up 6 bases and J gave up 6 bases; unmatched junction bases: 1. The CDR3 is 13 residues long. CDR3 sequence: CASRGTGGNEQFF. CDR3 coding DNA: TGTGCCAGCAGGGGGACAGGGGGCAATGAGCAGTTCTTC. Full variable domain (remainder filled in from reference TRBV28 and TRBJ2-1): DVKVTQSSRYLVKRTGEKVFLECVQDMDHENMFWYRQDPGLGLRLIYFSYDVKMKEKGDIPEGYSVSREKKERFSLILESASTNQTSMYLCASRGTGGNEQFFGPGTRLTVL.

This clonotype occurred a few times. The V call is TRBV29-1, the J call TRBJ2-7; 7 bases are shared with TRBD2. Germline V lookup: CDR1 SQVTM, CDR2 ANQGSEA. This CDR3 is built from 13 residues. Germline trimming cut 4 bases from V and 4 bases from J; bases unmatched to any gene: 7. The CDR3 region has the DNA TGCAGCGTTGGGGGGAGGGCCAGGTACGAGCAGTACTTC. Its protein is CSVGGRARYEQYF.

The chain combines TRBV5-1 with TRBJ2-3, with D maybe TRBD1 (5 bases). With 5 bases removed from V and 5 bases from J, the gap between germline ends came to 9 bases. Germline CDR1 is SGHRS and CDR2 is YFSETQ. This CDR3 comprises 12 residues. Here the CDR3 reads CASRQDGDTQYF. DNA for the CDR3: TGCGCCAGCAGACAGGACGGAGATACGCAGTATTTT.

The gene calls are TRBV6-5 and TRBJ2-7; TRBD2 is a possible D gene (5 bases). The CDR3 has 14 amino acids. Trimming stripped 7 bases from V and 1 base from J, with 14 bases between. The V gene's germline CDR1 is MNHEY and CDR2 SVGAGI. CDR3 in DNA: TGTGCCAGCACCCCCCGCCGGGATTCCTACGAGCAGTACTTC. This encodes CASTPRRDSYEQYF.

This clonotype was recorded at least ten times. The J gene is TRBJ2-1, the V gene TRBV19; 8 bases are shared with TRBD2. Germline V gives CDR1 LNHDA, CDR2 SQIVND (reference sequence). With V trimmed by 2 bases and J by 8 bases, 8 bases remained unmatched. The CDR3 has 15 amino acids. CDR3 loop: CASSIPGRDGYEQFF. The CDR3 nucleotides read TGTGCCAGTAGTATACCCGGGAGGGATGGTTATGAGCAGTTCTTC.

In its sample, this clonotype was seen many times. The CDR3 DNA reads TGTGCCAGCAGCTTCCTCAGTCAGGACTACGAGCAGTACTTC. Amino acids: CASSFLSQDYEQYF. The rearrangement uses TRBV11-2 and TRBJ2-7; D unclear. The CDR3 runs to 14 residues. Trimming took off 3 bases at V and 3 bases at J, with 12 bases between the two ends. Germline CDR1 SGHAT, CDR2 FQNNGV.

This clonotype was counted between two and nine times. The V call is TRBV29-1, the J call TRBJ2-3; 7 bases fit TRBD1. J was trimmed by 6 bases and V by 4 bases; bases with no gene match: 7. Germline V gene sequence: CDR1 SQVTM, CDR2 ANQGSEA. The CDR3 loop spans 13 amino acids. The CDR3 loop reads CSVVQGGKDTQYF. The CDR3 DNA follows: TGCAGCGTTGTCCAAGGGGGCAAGGATACGCAGTATTTT.

The chain has TRBV23-1 and TRBJ1-5; 8 bases are a match to TRBD1. TRBV23-1 falls under the ORF class, with uncertain function. The CDR3 runs to 16 residues. J was trimmed by 4 bases and V by 3 bases; bases with no gene match: 8. The CDR3: CASSHPRTGRNQPQHF. In nucleotides, the CDR3 is TGCGCCAGCAGTCATCCTCGGACAGGGCGAAATCAGCCCCAGCATTTT.

The gene calls are TRBV7-2 and TRBJ2-1; 10 bases are a match to TRBD1. Germline values: CDR1 SGHTA, CDR2 FQGNSA. The ends lost 5 bases at V and 4 bases at J; junction bases unmatched: 5. CDR3 length equals 15 residues. CDR3 region: CASSPGTGAYNEQFF. CDR3 in DNA: TGTGCCAGCAGCCCGGGGACAGGGGCTTACAATGAGCAGTTCTTC.

The V and J genes are TRBV28 and TRBJ2-3; 12 bases fit TRBD1. V shed 5 bases and J 2 bases; nucleotides not matched to a gene: 11. Germline V gene lookup returns CDR1 MDHEN and CDR2 SYDVKM. The CDR3 spans 18 residues. The CDR3 reads CASSPGTGGPGHTDTQYF. In DNA form, the CDR3 reads TGTGCCAGCAGTCCAGGGACAGGGGGCCCCGGACACACAGATACGCAGTATTTT.

In this sample, this clonotype turned up a few times. J is TRBJ2-7 and V is TRBV28; TRBD1 or TRBD2 may be the D gene (7 bases each). CDR3 length: 13 residues. V was shortened by 11 bases and J by 1 base, with 15 bases between the two germline ends. Germline V gene data show CDR1 as MDHEN and CDR2 as SYDVKM. CDR3 residues: CAAGDRHSYEQYF. The CDR3 DNA sequence: TGTGCCGCGGGGGACAGACATTCCTACGAGCAGTACTTC. The full variable domain, rest sourced from reference TRBV28 and TRBJ2-7, is DVKVTQSSRYLVKRTGEKVFLECVQDMDHENMFWYRQDPGLGLRLIYFSYDVKMKEKGDIPEGYSVSREKKERFSLILESASTNQTSMYLCAAGDRHSYEQYFGPGTRLTVT.

This clonotype came up a few times. The chain combines TRBV27 with TRBJ2-1, with D possibly being TRBD1 or TRBD2 (5 bases each). The CDR3 contains 12 residues. The V gene lost 2 bases and the J gene lost 9 bases, with 8 bases spanning the gap. Germline lookup yields CDR1 MNHEY and CDR2 SMNVEV (reference sequence). The CDR3 region has the DNA TGTGCCAGCAGTTTACGTGGGGGTGAGCAGTTCTTC. It translates to CASSLRGGEQFF.

This clonotype has more than one count but fewer than ten. The chain is built from TRBV9 and TRBJ2-7; no firm D call. Germline CDR1 reads SGDLS; CDR2 reads YYNGEE. The CDR3 spans 14 residues. Trimming took 0 bases from V and 6 from J, leaving 13 bases between them. In DNA, the CDR3 is TGTGCCAGCAGCGTAGATGGGGTGGTGTGCGAGCAGTACTTC. This codes for CASSVDGVVCEQYF.